Sequencing of this T cell receptor (beta chain) was carried out in a study of T cells in Graves' hyperthyroidism and ophthalmopathy. This clonotype has at least ten counts. Its cognate antigen is unknown. Findings of the study overall: Among clonotypes expanded in thyroid above 0.001, most were also found in blood.

Amplification targeted TCR beta CDR3 regions from RNA transcripts. The HTBI primer set was used in a first-round RT-PCR of the TCR CDR3. TCRdb re-analysed the multiplex PCR reads in MiXCR, keeping a single row per CDR3 protein. Here the sample spans around 360,000 distinct CDR3 sequences, 15% being singletons. Germline V gives CDR1 KGHSH, CDR2 LQKENI. The CDR3 has 17 amino acids. The V and J ends lost 3 bases and 4 bases respectively, with 19 bases between them. The material sequenced was blood. The TCR comes from an older woman with Graves' ophthalmopathy. V gene TRBV18 combines with J gene TRBJ2-1, with D possibly TRBD2 on 5 matching bases. CDR3 loop: CASSPSTRERTYNEQFF. For the CDR3, the DNA is TGTGCCAGCTCACCTTCCACGAGGGAACGGACTTACAATGAGCAGTTCTTC.